The text below deals with one T cell receptor beta chain. Its antigen is unidentified. It may be a read error: a sequence one base away is much more abundant. With a J-beta primer mix and a sample-barcoded 5' primer, a second PCR ran roughly 7 to 11 cycles. TCRdb re-analysed the 5' RACE reads in MiXCR, keeping a single row per CDR3 protein. Of approximately 770,000 distinct CDR3 sequences in the sample, 55% to 70% were seen once. This sample is drawn from a study of blood T cells in healthy people across ages. The CDR3 covers 15 residues. The germline V gene encodes CDR1 SGHRS and CDR2 YFSETQ. Healthy Caucasian individuals from Russia aged about 6 to 90 were enrolled as donors. Notes on the study in general: Diversity of TCR beta per million T cells declined in a roughly linear way with age. More naive CD4+ cells and higher diversity were found in long-lived than in aged donors. The diversity estimates, figures obtained from one million T cells, were considered underestimates.

The material sequenced was blood. The clonotype was recovered from a man aged 25 to 40 in good health. The chain uses TRBV5-1 and TRBJ2-1; no clear D gene. The J call is in doubt because the DNA end fits TRBJ2-7 better. The CDR3 is CASSFGTNSYNEQYF. The CDR3 DNA is TGCGCCAGCAGCTTTGGTACAAACTCCTACAATGAGCAGTACTTC.